This TCR beta chain is from a study of regulatory T cells in long-lasting Graves disease. Study results and caveats: Gene preferences differed: TRBV28, TRBJ1-2, TRBJ2-5 in persistent cases.

As to time point: persistent/refractory GD, antithyroid drugs over 5 years with positive TRAb. Researchers made the TCR library from RNA that was extracted from PBMCs. An endocrinology department in Xi'an, China, recruited the patients. EDTA tubes received around 9 milliliters of collected peripheral blood. Researchers made TCR beta libraries by using iRepertoire HTBI primers and running Arm-PCR on CDR3 regions. MiXCR was run by TCRdb on the multiplex PCR reads, yielding one entry per CDR3 protein. The sample records around 500,000 distinct CDR3 sequences, less than 25% being singletons. Per germline, CDR1 SNHLY and CDR2 FYNNEI. Deletions cut 8 bases from V and 8 bases from J, with 12 bases between. CDR3 length equals 11 residues. This clonotype was counted ten times or more. Its antigen remains unidentified.

This clonotype was sampled from a female donor with Graves disease. This sequence joins TRBV2 and TRBJ1-2, with no clear D. Sequencing was performed on peripheral blood mononuclear cells (PBMCs), taken when the disease was refractory, from a patient treated with antithyroid drugs. The CDR3: CASASFRGYTF. The CDR3 DNA reads TGTGCCAGCGCATCGTTTAGAGGCTACACCTTC.